This is a list of T cell receptor beta chains from one sample in a study of vaccination effects on CD4 cells after COVID-19. Produced via immunoSEQ multiplex PCR; TCRdb's table is partial and in-frame only. Among roughly 23,000 clones listed, around four fifths were seen once. These receptors' antigens are unknown. Material: CD4+ T cells from PBMCs cultured with HCoV-NL63 spike peptides, obtained after COVID-19 vaccination. These receptors originate from a human donor who received a COVID-19 vaccine. Both conserved end residues are part of each CDR3. D genes are given only for firm matches. Clone size is not always given. Where it is, it says once, few, many or a class for expanded clones.

clone_size	v_call	d_call	j_call	cdr3_aa	cdr3_nt
once	TRBV6-5	.	TRBJ1-1	CASRQYRERTEAFF	TGTGCCAGCCGACAGTACAGGGAACGCACTGAAGCTTTCTTT
.	TRBV5-5	.	TRBJ1-5	CASSLRGDSNQPQHF	TGTGCCAGCAGCCTAAGGGGGGATAGCAATCAGCCCCAGCATTTT
.	TRBV3-1/TRBV3-2	.	TRBJ1-2	CASSQEGGYTF	TGTGCCAGCAGCCAAGAAGGAGGCTACACCTTC
.	TRBV27	.	TRBJ2-7	CASSKGRGVGYEQYF	TGTGCCAGCAGTAAGGGCAGGGGGGTTGGATACGAGCAGTACTTC
.	TRBV5-1	.	TRBJ1-4	CASSLGQTNEKLFF	TGCGCCAGCAGCTTGGGGCAGACTAATGAAAAACTGTTTTTT
.	TRBV4-2	TRBD2	TRBJ2-5	CASSLSQAGAETQYF	TGTGCCAGCAGCCTTTCCCAAGCGGGAGCGGAGACCCAGTACTTC
.	TRBV3-1/TRBV3-2	.	TRBJ2-3	CASSPWGGVSSGTDTQYF	TGTGCCAGCAGCCCATGGGGGGGCGTCTCCTCGGGAACAGATACGCAGTATTTT
.	TRBV5-1	.	TRBJ1-1	CASSLVPGLNPLNTEAFF	TGCGCCAGCAGCTTGGTTCCGGGACTAAACCCCTTGAACACTGAAGCTTTCTTT
.	TRBV19	.	TRBJ2-1	CASSIDKGDEQFF	TGTGCCAGTAGTATAGATAAGGGGGATGAGCAGTTCTTC
.	TRBV7-3	TRBD2	TRBJ2-1	CASSKGATSGNEQFF	TGTGCCAGCAGTAAGGGTGCGACTAGCGGCAATGAGCAGTTCTTC
.	TRBV3-1/TRBV3-2	TRBD2	TRBJ2-1	CASSPSGSLNEQFF	TGTGCCAGCAGCCCTAGCGGGAGTCTGAATGAGCAGTTCTTC
.	TRBV12-3/TRBV12-4	.	TRBJ1-4	CASSSETNEKLFF	TGTGCCAGCAGTTCAGAGACTAATGAAAAACTGTTTTTT
.	TRBV28	TRBD1	TRBJ1-1	CASSQNKMGQGAGNTEAFF	TGTGCCAGCAGCCAAAACAAAATGGGACAGGGGGCAGGGAACACTGAAGCTTTCTTT
.	TRBV18	TRBD1	TRBJ2-3	CASSSGQVSADTQYF	TGTGCCAGCTCATCCGGACAGGTGTCGGCAGATACGCAGTATTTT
.	TRBV2	.	TRBJ1-1	CASSAQGHGTEAFF	TGTGCCAGCAGTGCCCAGGGGCACGGCACTGAAGCTTTCTTT
.	TRBV5-1	TRBD2	TRBJ2-5	CASSLEAGGTTETQYF	TGCGCCAGCAGCTTGGAAGCGGGGGGAACAACGGAGACCCAGTACTTC
.	TRBV24-1	TRBD2	TRBJ2-1	CATRGGSTSYNEQFF	TGTGCCACCAGGGGGGGGTCAACCTCCTACAATGAGCAGTTCTTC
.	TRBV7-9	TRBD1	TRBJ1-1	CASSLDAGGVGAFF	TGTGCCAGCAGCTTAGACGCAGGGGGAGTGGGAGCTTTCTTT
.	TRBV24-1	TRBD1	TRBJ2-5	CATSDRTGVGETQYF	TGTGCCACCAGTGACAGGACAGGGGTGGGGGAGACCCAGTACTTC
few	TRBV5-6	.	TRBJ1-2	CASSIRTVANYGYTF	TGTGCCAGCAGCATCCGGACGGTAGCTAACTATGGCTACACCTTC
few	TRBV3-1/TRBV3-2	.	TRBJ2-7	CASSQKGVGGAGEQYF	TGTGCCAGCAGCCAAAAAGGGGTCGGAGGGGCAGGTGAGCAGTACTTC
few	TRBV4-2	.	TRBJ1-3	CASSTQVSGNTIYF	TGTGCCAGCAGCACACAGGTATCTGGAAACACCATATATTTT
.	TRBV13	TRBD1	TRBJ2-3	CASSPLGDRGPDTQYF	TGTGCCAGCAGCCCCCTGGGGGACAGGGGGCCAGATACGCAGTATTTT
.	TRBV4-1	.	TRBJ1-1	CASSRRGGMNTEAFF	TGCGCCAGCAGTAGGAGGGGTGGGATGAACACTGAAGCTTTCTTT
.	TRBV19	.	TRBJ2-6	CATSTGRVLGANVLTF	TGTGCCACCTCGACAGGGAGGGTTTTGGGGGCCAACGTCCTGACTTTC
.	TRBV27	TRBD2	TRBJ2-2	CASSPISKVAGAVGELFF	TGTGCCAGCAGTCCGATCTCGAAGGTAGCGGGAGCGGTCGGGGAGCTGTTTTTT
.	TRBV4-1	.	TRBJ2-7	CASSQGPPVYEQYF	TGCGCCAGCAGCCAAGGCCCGCCAGTCTACGAGCAGTACTTC
few	TRBV15	TRBD2	TRBJ2-2	CATSRAPVAGGITGELFF	TGTGCCACCAGCAGAGCCCCTGTAGCGGGGGGGATCACCGGGGAGCTGTTTTTT
.	TRBV6-5	TRBD2	TRBJ2-7	CASRRAGGGYEQYF	TGTGCCAGCAGACGAGCGGGAGGGGGTTACGAGCAGTACTTC
.	TRBV28	.	TRBJ2-5	CASSDQETQYF	TGTGCCAGCAGCGACCAAGAGACCCAGTACTTC
.	TRBV27	.	TRBJ1-1	CASSFSGGEAFF	TGTGCCAGCAGTTTCTCGGGCGGTGAAGCTTTCTTT
.	TRBV19	TRBD2	TRBJ2-1	CASKVGGGAGNEQFF	TGTGCCAGTAAAGTCGGCGGGGGGGCTGGGAATGAGCAGTTCTTC
.	TRBV4-3	.	TRBJ1-2	CASSQGSNERGVDYGYTF	TGCGCCAGCAGCCAAGGGTCAAACGAACGGGGCGTCGACTATGGCTACACCTTC
.	TRBV2	TRBD1	TRBJ2-3	CASSEGDRGTDTQYF	TGTGCCAGCAGTGAAGGTGACAGGGGCACAGATACGCAGTATTTT
.	TRBV19	TRBD1	TRBJ1-2	CASSRAGGTGGIYGYTF	TGTGCCAGTAGTAGGGCTGGAGGGACAGGTGGCATCTATGGCTACACCTTC
.	TRBV28	.	TRBJ2-7	CASSLRLYEQYF	TGTGCCAGCAGTTTACGCCTATACGAGCAGTACTTC
.	TRBV5-4	.	TRBJ1-3	CASSTDSHSSGNTIYF	TGTGCCAGCAGCACAGACAGTCACAGCTCTGGAAACACCATATATTTT
once	TRBV3-1/TRBV3-2	.	TRBJ2-7	CASSPFDGGEQYF	TGTGCCAGCAGCCCCTTCGACGGAGGGGAGCAGTACTTC
.	TRBV7-3	.	TRBJ2-6	CASSLFGSYSGANVLTF	TGTGCCAGCAGCTTATTTGGGTCCTACTCTGGGGCCAACGTCCTGACTTTC
.	TRBV30	TRBD2	TRBJ2-6	CAWDWGGSGANVLTF	TGTGCCTGGGATTGGGGGGGCTCTGGGGCCAACGTCCTGACTTTC
.	TRBV2	.	TRBJ2-2	CAKQAEGTGELFF	TGTGCCAAGCAGGCTGAGGGGACCGGGGAGCTGTTTTTT
few	TRBV3-1/TRBV3-2	.	TRBJ2-2	CASHTGGTMNTGELFF	TGTGCCAGCCATACTGGGGGGACAATGAACACCGGGGAGCTGTTTTTT
.	TRBV6-1	TRBD1	TRBJ1-5	CASSESPEGANQPQHF	TGTGCCAGCAGTGAAAGCCCGGAGGGGGCGAACCAGCCCCAGCATTTT
.	TRBV3-1/TRBV3-2	.	TRBJ1-1	CASSQVAGATEAFF	TGTGCCAGCAGCCAAGTCGCTGGGGCGACTGAAGCTTTCTTT
.	TRBV28	TRBD2	TRBJ2-1	CASSSLQGWASGKWGNNEQFF	TGTGCCAGCAGTTCCTTACAGGGTTGGGCTAGCGGGAAGTGGGGCAACAATGAGCAGTTCTTC
.	TRBV7-2	.	TRBJ2-2	CASSLAVSNTGELFF	TGTGCCAGCAGCTTAGCAGTCTCGAACACCGGGGAGCTGTTTTTT
.	TRBV15	.	TRBJ1-5	CATRAGRPVNNQPQHF	TGTGCCACCCGGGCGGGGAGGCCGGTTAATAATCAGCCCCAGCATTTT
.	TRBV18	.	TRBJ1-3	CASHGQGNSGNTIYF	TGTGCAAGCCACGGGCAAGGAAACTCTGGAAACACCATATATTTT
once	TRBV5-4	.	TRBJ1-4	CASSLEQGTNEKLFF	TGTGCCAGCAGCTTGGAGCAGGGCACTAATGAAAAACTGTTTTTT
.	TRBV20-1	.	TRBJ2-1	CSAIEGGEQFF	TGCAGTGCTATCGAGGGTGGAGAGCAGTTCTTC
.	TRBV12-3/TRBV12-4	.	TRBJ1-3	CASARSSGNTIYF	TGTGCCAGCGCCAGGAGCTCTGGAAACACCATATATTTT
.	TRBV10-3	TRBD1	TRBJ2-5	CAIRPTDREETQYF	TGTGCCATCAGACCTACGGACAGGGAGGAGACCCAGTACTTC
.	TRBV7-8	.	TRBJ2-5	CASSTLEEVLGETQYF	TGTGCCAGCAGCACCCTTGAGGAGGTACTCGGGGAGACCCAGTACTTC
.	TRBV28	.	TRBJ1-2	CASSGMGGRGLSDGYTF	TGTGCCAGCAGTGGGATGGGGGGGCGCGGGTTGTCGGATGGCTACACCTTC
.	TRBV7-9	TRBD1	TRBJ1-1	CASSKPGQGAFF	TGTGCCAGCAGCAAACCGGGACAGGGAGCTTTCTTT
.	TRBV5-6	TRBD2	TRBJ2-7	CASSLYGTSGSYEQYF	TGTGCCAGCAGCTTGTACGGAACTAGCGGGAGCTACGAGCAGTACTTC
few	TRBV7-9	TRBD2	TRBJ2-3	CASSLVVAGEIDTQYF	TGTGCCAGCAGCCTCGTAGTAGCGGGAGAAATAGATACGCAGTATTTT
.	TRBV4-2	TRBD2	TRBJ2-1	CASRRTSGNEQFF	TGTGCCAGCAGACGGACTAGCGGGAATGAGCAGTTCTTC
.	TRBV28	.	TRBJ2-3	CASSPSSLADTQYF	TGTGCCAGCAGTCCTTCGTCCCTCGCAGATACGCAGTATTTT
.	TRBV5-6	.	TRBJ2-3	CASSTGDTQYF	TGTGCCAGCAGCACGGGAGATACGCAGTATTTT